These 16 T cell receptor beta chains originate from one sample sequenced in a study of shared clonotypes between healthy human individuals. Measured with immunoSEQ multiplex PCR; TCRdb has only the in-frame clones, and not every one. The table lists 2,500,000 or so clones, over 85% of them singletons. What was sequenced was naive CD4+ T cells sorted from blood. Subset here: CD45RA+ positively selected. All receptors derive from a young man in good health.

This chain's CDR3 is CASSLGASGRASKQFF. Written as DNA, the CDR3 is TGTGCCAGCAGCTTGGGTGCTAGCGGGAGGGCCTCGAAGCAGTTCTTC. V is TRBV5-6 and J is TRBJ2-1, with 12 positions matching TRBD2. V dropped 0 bases and J dropped 11; count of bases not matched to a gene: 9. CDR3 length: 16 amino acids. Looked up from germline, CDR1 is SGHDT and CDR2 is YYEEEE.

The rearrangement uses TRBV5-4 and TRBJ2-3; maybe TRBD2 (5 bases). Trimming removed 0 bases at V and 3 bases at J, with 11 bases between. The CDR3 extends over 15 amino acids. CDR1 is SGHNT and CDR2 is YYREEE in the germline V gene (reference sequence). The CDR3 DNA reads as TGTGCCAGCAGCTTGGAGGGCGGAGGAACAGATACGCAGTATTTT. This sequence encodes CASSLEGGGTDTQYF. The full variable domain, completed using reference TRBV5-4 and TRBJ2-3, is ETGVTQSPTHLIKTRGQQVTLRCSSQSGHNTVSWYQQALGQGPQFIFQYYREEENGRGNFPPRFSGLQFPNYSSELNVNALELDDSALYLCASSLEGGGTDTQYFGPGTRLTVL.

Concerning this clone itself: Additional DNA sequences in this sample encode the identical CDR3. The chain carries TRBV6-1 and TRBJ1-1, with 9 bases fitting TRBD1. V gave up 6 bases and J gave up 1 base; unmatched junction bases: 0. Germline V CDR1 and CDR2: MNHNS, SASEGT. The CDR3 covers 13 residues. CDR3 bases: TGTGCCAGCAGGACAGGGGGGAACACTGAAGCTTTCTTT. Protein sequence: CASRTGGNTEAFF.

The chain joins TRBV18 to TRBJ2-5; no definite D call. The ends were cut back, 1 base at V and 7 bases at J, with 7 bases in the middle. Looked up from germline, CDR1 is KGHSH and CDR2 is LQKENI. This CDR3 is built from 12 residues. The CDR3 protein is CASSPLGPTQYF. The CDR3 DNA reads as TGTGCCAGCTCACCACTGGGCCCGACCCAGTACTTC.

This clone was recorded only once. This sequence joins TRBV7-9 and TRBJ1-3, with a possible D match to TRBD1 (5 bases). The CDR3 spans 15 residues. The germline CDR1 and CDR2 sequences are SEHNR and FQNEAQ (reference sequence). Trimming removed 5 bases from V and 9 bases from J, with 20 bases in between. The CDR3 coding sequence is TGTGCCAGCAGCCTATGGTTAGGGGCTGAGGGCACCATATATTTT. Amino acids: CASSLWLGAEGTIYF.

V and J are TRBV13 and TRBJ1-2; possible D gene TRBD1, 5 bases. CDR1 and CDR2 (germline): PRHDT, FYEKMQ (reference sequence). The length of the CDR3 is 15 residues. V was clipped by 4 bases and J by 2 bases, with 14 bases between them. The CDR3 DNA sequence: TGTGCCAGCAGCTCTGGGGACCCTCACAACTATGGCTACACCTTC. Translating it yields CASSSGDPHNYGYTF.

The genes are TRBV6-6 and TRBJ2-1; 8 bases are shared with TRBD1. This CDR3 region has 15 residues. Germline CDR1 and CDR2: MNHNY and SVGAGI (reference sequence). Trimming at V came to 0 bases and at J to 8 bases, leaving 6 bases not matched to a gene. CDR3 nucleotides: TGTGCCAGCAGTTACTCGTACGACAGGGGCCATGAGCAGTTCTTC. Protein: CASSYSYDRGHEQFF.

CDR3 protein: CASSLYRSYNEQFF. DNA of the CDR3: TGTGCCAGCAGTTTATACAGATCCTACAATGAGCAGTTCTTC. V and J are TRBV28 and TRBJ2-1; D gene uncertain. V was clipped by 1 base and J by 1 base, with 5 bases between them. This CDR3 has 14 residues. The germline CDR1 and CDR2 sequences are MDHEN and SYDVKM.

This rearrangement joins TRBV21-1 to TRBJ2-1. TRBV21-1 is described as a pseudogene. This CDR3 has 15 amino acids. CDR3 sequence (DNA): TGTGCCAGCAGCAAACGGGATAGGGGTGGCGATGAGCAGTTCTTC. Amino acids: CASSKRDRGGDEQFF.

Points on this clone: The junction departs from germline at one end; a sequencing error may be responsible. V usage is TRBV5-1 and J usage is TRBJ1-3; unclear D gene. The germline CDR1 and CDR2 sequences are SGHRS and YFSETQ. There are 16 residues in the CDR3. CDR3 in DNA: TGCACCAGCAGCCCTATAGGACCGAACTCTGGAAACACCATATATTTT. Protein sequence: CTSSPIGPNSGNTIYF.

V usage is TRBV5-4 and J usage is TRBJ2-3; the D gene could be TRBD1 or TRBD2 (7 bases each). The germline V gene encodes CDR1 SGHNT and CDR2 YYREEE (reference sequence). The CDR3 runs 16 residues. V lost 4 bases and J 2 bases, leaving 17 bases between the germline ends. CDR3 loop: CASSQGGGQNTDTQYF. CDR3 bases: TGTGCCAGCAGCCAAGGGGGGGGACAGAACACAGATACGCAGTATTTT. The full variable domain, rest sourced from reference TRBV5-4 and TRBJ2-3, is ETGVTQSPTHLIKTRGQQVTLRCSSQSGHNTVSWYQQALGQGPQFIFQYYREEENGRGNFPPRFSGLQFPNYSSELNVNALELDDSALYLCASSQGGGQNTDTQYFGPGTRLTVL.

The chain has TRBV7-8 and TRBJ1-5; D not resolved. The germline V gene encodes CDR1 SGHVS and CDR2 FQNEAQ. Between the trimmed V and J ends, which lost 3 bases and 6 bases, there was a span of 12 bases. The CDR3 has 14 amino acids. Here the CDR3 reads CASSFGDRGQPQHF. Written as DNA, the CDR3 is TGTGCCAGCAGCTTTGGGGATCGCGGTCAGCCCCAGCATTTT.

This chain's CDR3 is CSAFRDSPYEQYF. As DNA, the CDR3 is TGCAGCGCCTTCCGGGACTCTCCCTACGAGCAGTACTTC. This sequence joins TRBV29-1 and TRBJ2-7; D is perhaps TRBD2 (6 bases). Trimming took 7 bases from V and 2 from J, leaving 15 bases between them. The germline V gene encodes CDR1 SQVTM and CDR2 ANQGSEA. CDR3 length: 13 amino acids.

The chain has TRBV7-2 and TRBJ1-5, with D tentatively TRBD1 (6 bases). Germline CDR1 reads SGHTA; CDR2 reads FQGNSA. The CDR3 loop spans 15 amino acids. Trimming removed 1 base from V and 7 bases from J, with 14 bases in between. The CDR3 nucleotides are TGTGCCAGCAGCTTAGAGGGGGGGCTGAAGCAGCCCCAGCATTTT. Protein product: CASSLEGGLKQPQHF. The full variable domain, completed using reference TRBV7-2 and TRBJ1-5, is GAGVSQSPSNKVTEKGKDVELRCDPISGHTALYWYRQSLGQGLEFLIYFQGNSAPDKSGLPSDRFSAERTGGSVSTLTIQRTQQEDSAVYLCASSLEGGLKQPQHFGDGTRLSIL.

This clone was observed a single time. The chain couples TRBV5-5 to TRBJ2-7, with 7 bases fitting TRBD1. Unmatched junction bases numbered 9, after V lost 4 bases and J lost 2 bases. Per germline, CDR1 SGHKS and CDR2 YYEKEE (reference sequence). The CDR3 runs 15 residues. DNA of the CDR3: TGTGCCAGCAGCGAACAACCGGGACAGACCTACGAGCAGTACTTC. Protein: CASSEQPGQTYEQYF.

The chain carries TRBV11-3 and TRBJ2-2; D is undetermined. There are 12 residues in the CDR3. CDR1 is SGHNT and CDR2 is YENEEA in the germline V gene. V lost 3 bases, J lost 5 bases, and 4 bases lay in between. As DNA, the CDR3 is TGTGCCAGCAGCTTTAAAACCGGGGAGCTGTTTTTT. Protein: CASSFKTGELFF.